This T cell receptor beta chain was found in a study of blood T cell repertoires in COVID-19. At the level of the study: Material from acute and convalescent COVID-19 was sourced from the United States, Italy and Spain. From T cells, B-cell-depleted T cells, or PBMCs came the material, which was cDNA or gDNA.

CDR3 length: 15 amino acids. Germline assignment: CDR1 DFQATT and CDR2 SNEGSKA (reference sequence). The V end lost 3 bases, the J end lost 6 bases, and 18 bases lay between the germline ends. Original methodology: It was from reference gene primer amplification that nucleated cell counts were estimated. Libraries were prepared by immunoSEQ multiplex PCR; TCRdb keeps only in-frame clonotypes and omits some of them. That table gives V, J and clone size, and the DNA gave D and trimming. The repertoire holds some 72,000 clones, with 85% to 90% as singletons. The sample consisted of peripheral blood. The V call is TRBV20-1, the J call TRBJ1-5, with D maybe TRBD1 (5 bases). The clonotype originates from a middle-aged man with active COVID-19. DNA of the CDR3: TGCAGTGCTAGTCATGTAACAGGATCGAGTCAGCCCCAGCATTTT. This encodes CSASHVTGSSQPQHF.